The table lists the clone carrying this T cell receptor (beta chain) with many counts. The target antigen is unknown. The same CDR3 arises from other DNA sequences in this sample as well. The record originates from a study of beta chain features in type 1 diabetes. Notes on the study in general: Whether HLA type affects TCRB rearrangement stayed undetermined in the present work. Compared to healthy donors, patients appeared to have naive, central memory and Treg TCRB repertoires that were more alike. PCR could preferentially amplify shorter templates, alike in patients and controls. Across all four CD4+ subsets, people with type 1 diabetes showed modestly shorter TCRB CDR3s.

Expressed TCRB transcripts got sequenced, as all isolated RNA was reverse transcribed. The assay was immunoSEQ multiplex PCR, and TCRdb's table has in-frame clones only and misses some. The table records some 110,000 clones, around 17% of them present only once. By way of CD45RO/CCR7/CD25/CD127/CD95/CD27, the CD4+ regulatory, stem cell-like memory, central memory and naive cells were sorted. The CDR3 is 15 amino acids. Germline CDR1 LNHDA, CDR2 SQIVND (reference sequence). V was clipped by 6 bases and J by 3 bases; unmatched bases: 7. The receptor was derived from a man aged 25 to 40 with type 1 diabetes. The rearrangement links TRBV19 to TRBJ1-5; 8 bases line up with TRBD1. Sequenced sample: central memory CD4+ T cells from blood. CDR3 loop: CASRENRGYNQPQHF. CDR3 nucleotides: TGTGCCAGTAGGGAAAACAGGGGGTACAATCAGCCCCAGCATTTT.